This TCR beta chain was recorded in a study of blood T cell repertoires in COVID-19. In the study overall: Sources were T cells, B-cell-depleted T cells, or PBMCs; the material itself was cDNA or gDNA.

Only in-frame clones appear in the TCRdb table, and some are missing; sequencing was by immunoSEQ multiplex PCR. The sample records 97,000 or so clones, more than 90% being singletons. Followed longitudinally, the Seattle patients had been enrolled during active infection. With V trimmed by 6 bases and J by 5 bases, 8 bases remained unmatched. The length of the CDR3 is 14 residues. Per the germline V gene, CDR1 is MNHEY and CDR2 is SVGAGI. Sequencing was done on a sample of peripheral blood. The TCR was taken from a woman between 45 and 65 years old with COVID-19, enrolled during active disease. This chain connects TRBV6-5 to TRBJ1-1; TRBD1 agrees at 8 bases. Here the CDR3 reads CASSSRQGRTEAFF. The CDR3 region has the DNA TGTGCCAGCAGCTCCCGACAGGGGCGGACTGAAGCTTTCTTT.